This T cell receptor beta chain derives from a study of early T cells in non-severe SARS-CoV-2 infection. Study information: Bulk RNA taken from unsorted whole blood was sequenced, leaving chains unpaired.

Trimming removed 1 base from V and 7 bases from J; junction bases left unmatched: 3. Germline lookup yields CDR1 DFQATT and CDR2 SNEGSKA (reference sequence). The CDR3 consists of 14 residues. This clonotype was counted many times. TCRdb re-analysed the 5' RACE reads in MiXCR, keeping a single row per CDR3 protein. In the table there are about 32,000 distinct CDR3 sequences, approximately 5.2% of which are singletons. J is TRBJ2-1 and V is TRBV20-1; 11 bases map to TRBD2. This receptor was taken from an adult who was a healthcare worker with PCR-confirmed SARS-CoV-2 infection or an uninfected control (not recorded which). The sequenced sample consisted of whole blood. This chain's CDR3 is CSARVAGGPNEQFF. As DNA, the CDR3 is TGCAGTGCTAGAGTAGCGGGAGGGCCTAATGAGCAGTTCTTC.